The source of this T cell receptor beta chain is a study of T cells in Graves' hyperthyroidism and ophthalmopathy. This clonotype was detected ten times or more. There were TCR beta CDR3 regions amplified from RNA transcripts. TCR CDR3 underwent first-round RT-PCR with the HTBI primer set. A single record per CDR3 protein comes from TCRdb applying MiXCR to the multiplex PCR reads. The sample holds around 350,000 distinct CDR3 sequences, about 18% seen once. The sample comprised blood. This sequence originates from a woman aged 18-35 years with Graves' hyperthyroidism.

This CDR3 reads CASSFSLLLGHTGSYEQYF. CDR3 coding DNA: TGTGCCAGCAGTTTTAGTCTGTTATTGGGGCACACCGGCTCCTACGAGCAGTACTTC. The chain is built from TRBV28 and TRBJ2-7, with D tentatively TRBD1 (5 bases). Looked up from germline, CDR1 is MDHEN and CDR2 is SYDVKM. The CDR3 has 19 residues. Between the trimmed V and J ends, which lost 3 bases and 0 bases, there was a span of 24 bases.